This record concerns one TCR beta chain sequence. This clone has a handful of counts. Its antigen is still unknown. Within one base of it there is no much larger clone, and no base qualities were kept. These data are taken from a study of blood T cell repertoires in COVID-19 (dated by TCRdb to about 2020). The study in broad terms: Collaborator samples came from the United States, Italy and Spain and covered acute and convalescent phases of COVID-19. Sample metadata almost always included a de-identified subject ID, COVID-19 status, age in years and sex. Where available, HLA class I and class II types were taken from metadata supplied by the sample provider and were not determined by assay-based typing. The prospective study material was composed of cDNA or gDNA derived from T cells, B-cell-depleted T cells, or PBMCs. The repertoires were released in a freely available public database meant as a resource for research on the immune response to SARS-CoV-2. The samples were drawn from the first 160 participants of the ongoing ImmuneRACE study and from 950 to 1,500 subjects provided by 6 global collaborators. Deeply sampled blood TCRbeta repertoires from subjects exposed to, actively infected with, or recovered from COVID-19 were included in the dataset.

Findings and caveats that apply to the study as a whole: Clinical and demographic metadata were provided uncurated, with the amount varying by source and participant.

Whole blood was collected in K2EDTA tubes by collaborating institutions according to the institutions' own protocols. Collaborator samples were shipped for TCRbeta analysis as frozen whole blood, isolated PBMCs, or DNA extracted from either sample type. The germline V gene gives CDR1 as MNHEY and CDR2 as SVGAGI. V is shortened by 4 bases, J by 3 bases, and the region joining them spans 16 bases. Taken from cysteine to phenylalanine, the CDR3 has 15 residues. Only the CDR3 part of the read is kept: 45 bases, read in frame from the first base. TCRbeta CDR3 regions were amplified from genomic DNA using the immunoSEQ Assay, a bias-controlled multiplex PCR. The original methods were these. Within the assay, amplification of reference gene primers was used to estimate how many nucleated cells each sample contained. To quantify the absolute abundance of each unique TCRbeta CDR3 rearrangement, sequence reads were collapsed and filtered. For each sample, productive Simpson clonality was calculated by taking the square root of Simpson's diversity index across productive rearrangements. TCRdb retrieved this table from immuneACCESS and kept in-frame rearrangements only. Not all clones are present; in checked studies, unresolved V genes account for under half, and no reason is known for the remainder. That table gives V, J and clone size, and the DNA gave D and trimming. Recorded for this sample are over 250,000 clones; 75% to 90% of them occurred a single time. Together, the top ten hold approximately 2% of the sample.

The V and J segments used are TRBV6-5 and TRBJ2-7; TRBD2 could be the D gene, as 5 bases match. The receptor comes from a man between 45 and 60 years old with acute or convalescent COVID-19. Sequencing was performed on peripheral blood. The CDR3 protein: CASSSTGLQIYEQYF. The nucleotides read TGTGCCAGCAGTTCGACTGGACTCCAAATCTACGAGCAGTACTTC.